Here is one T cell receptor beta chain with its context. This clone is described as large (0.1 to 1%). The antigen it binds to is not known. Base-call qualities are not available, and no considerably larger clone is one nucleotide away. Frozen genomic DNA underwent high-throughput TCRbeta CDR3 sequencing by immunoSEQ, including PCR amplification, mapping, bias correction and internal controls. In the paper's pipeline: Only productive rearrangements were retained, with each unique TCRbeta sequence defined by its CDR3 nucleotide sequence together with its V and J gene. For a sequence to be called donor-reactive, it needed a frequency of at least 0.01% and at least 5-fold expansion in CFSE-low cells compared with unstimulated pre-transplant cells. Per-subject minimum frequency thresholds, based on the lowest-template unstimulated sample, ensured at least 90% detection power. Repertoire turnover was measured by Jensen-Shannon divergence between the top 1000 TCRbeta sequences post- and pre-transplant. Changes in detection of donor-reactive sequences were assessed with two-sided Fisher's exact tests. TCRdb's version of the immuneACCESS table is confined to in-frame rearrangements and falls short of the full clone set. An unresolved V gene accounts for under half of the shortfall where checked; the remainder is of unknown origin. The V and J calls and the clone size are those of that table, but D and trimming were determined from the DNA. For this sample there are more than 500 clones; about two fifths appear just once. Jointly, the top ten make up roughly half of the sample.

Alloreactive TCRbeta sequences were defined by sequencing the proliferating CFSE-low cells from the MLR. In the CFSE-MLRs, pre-transplant recipient cells were stimulated either by donor PBMCs, splenocytes or lymph node cells, or by third-party PBMCs. All 8 studied subjects were randomized to withdrawal of immunosuppression. The Qiagen DNeasy Blood and Tissue Kit was used for isolation of genomic DNA. V trim: 1 base; J trim: 0 bases; unmatched bases: 13. The germline V gene supplies CDR1 MDHEN and CDR2 SYDVKM. The CDR3 contains 21 residues, cysteine and phenylalanine counted. CDR3 DNA only is kept here, 63 bases in frame from base 1. The data derive from a study of T cell clones after liver transplantation (dated by TCRdb to about 2019). At the level of the whole study: The samples were obtained from ITN030ST, a randomized trial that attempted immunosuppression withdrawal within 2 years after liver transplantation. The studied cohort comprised 8 liver transplant recipients, 3 classified as tolerant and 5 as non-tolerant. Three of the eight recipients were HCV-positive; the others were transplanted for non-autoimmune, non-viral indications. As an antigen-independent comparator for donor-reactive sequences, third party-reactive TCRbeta sequences were also identified from pre-transplant MLRs. Tolerance was defined as complete withdrawal of immunosuppression for at least one year without a rise in liver enzymes beyond twice the upper limit of normal. Donor-reactive T cell clones were identified by TCRbeta sequencing following a pre-transplant mixed lymphocyte reaction and were subsequently tracked in post-transplant blood. Subjects received no induction therapy and standard immunosuppression until randomization at 12-24 months post-transplant.

Here is what the overall study found, with its caveats: Circulating donor-reactive CD4 TCRbeta sequences fell significantly post-transplant in 5 of 8 subjects, irrespective of tolerance or HCV status. In a couple of subjects, low numbers of available donor cells limited the measurable donor-reactive repertoire. Without allograft tissue specimens, donor-reactive T cells may have migrated into the graft rather than being deleted. The conclusions were considered preliminary, being limited by small, heterogeneous patient numbers and non-standardized post-transplant time points. Donor-reactive sequences declined more than third party-reactive ones, suggesting partial antigen-specific deletion unrelated to withdrawal success. When repertoire turnover was accounted for, significantly reduced detection of donor-reactive sequences was found in 7 of 8 subjects for CD4 and in 8 of 8 subjects for CD8.

The chain uses TRBV28 and TRBJ2-6, with 9 bases matching TRBD1. The source is a human patient who received a liver transplant. Some T cells may originate with the graft donor following a transplant. Sequenced sample: CD8+ T cells from cultured PBMCs. The DNA sequence reads TGTGCCAGCAGTTTATACCCCGGGACAGGGAGACTCCTCTCTGGGGCCAACGTCCTGACTTTC. This translates into CASSLYPGTGRLLSGANVLTF.